The rows below give T cell receptor beta chains drawn from one sample of a study of shared clonotypes between healthy human individuals. Profiling relied on immunoSEQ multiplex PCR, and the TCRdb table lists in-frame clones only, not all of them. Counted here are 2 million to 2.5 million clones, roughly 93% occurring once; the ten biggest clones make up 0.35% to 0.5%. Specimen: naive CD4+ T cells from PBMCs. All receptors come from a man aged 18 to 30 in good health. Some clones in this sample may be carry-over from other donors' samples. Each CDR3 is given with its conserved first and last residue. D genes are given only for firm matches. Clone size is given for some rows only: seen once, a few or many times, or a class if the clone is expanded.

J | V | D | size | CDR3 | DNA
TRBJ2-1 | TRBV6-1 | TRBD2 | NA | CAMLAGGTYNEQFF | TGTGCTATGCTGGCGGGAGGCACCTACAATGAGCAGTTCTTC
TRBJ1-3 | TRBV28 | TRBD1 | NA | CASSSTGYAGNTIYF | TGTGCCAGCAGTTCGACAGGGTATGCTGGAAACACCATATATTTT
TRBJ2-7 | TRBV28 | TRBD2 | NA | CASRYTSGTRYEQYF | TGTGCCAGCAGGTACACTAGCGGGACTCGCTACGAGCAGTACTTC
TRBJ2-5 | TRBV5-6 | TRBD1 | NA | CASSSQGVGSETQYF | TGTGCCAGCAGCTCCCAGGGGGTTGGATCAGAGACCCAGTACTTC
TRBJ2-3 | TRBV5-1 | TRBD2 | NA | CASSSAVAGATDTQYF | TGCGCCAGCAGCTCCGCAGTAGCGGGAGCGACAGATACGCAGTATTTT
TRBJ2-5 | TRBV5-4 | NA | once | CASSLGLPGETQYF | TGTGCCAGCAGCTTGGGACTGCCCGGGGAGACCCAGTACTTC
TRBJ1-5 | TRBV19 | TRBD1 | once | CASISPGTGHQPQHF | TGTGCCAGTATTTCACCCGGGACAGGGCATCAGCCCCAGCATTTT
TRBJ1-2 | TRBV5-5 | NA | NA | CASSPPGTGQYGYTF | TGTGCCAGCAGCCCGCCAGGAACAGGGCAATATGGCTACACCTTC
TRBJ1-3 | TRBV7-9 | NA | NA | CAIPILGGNTIYF | TGTGCCATTCCCATCCTGGGAGGAAACACCATATATTTT
TRBJ2-5 | TRBV19 | TRBD1 | NA | CASSSTGTDEETQYF | TGTGCCAGTAGTTCCACCGGGACAGACGAAGAGACCCAGTACTTC
TRBJ1-2 | TRBV7-2 | NA | NA | CASSLEVGRGYGYTF | TGTGCCAGCAGCTTAGAGGTGGGACGGGGCTATGGCTACACCTTC
TRBJ1-4 | TRBV7-8 | NA | once | CASSLEYWTVNEKLFF | TGTGCCAGCAGCTTAGAATACTGGACGGTTAATGAAAAACTGTTTTTT
TRBJ1-2 | TRBV28 | NA | NA | CASTSGVNYGYTF | TGTGCCAGCACCTCAGGGGTCAACTATGGCTACACCTTC
TRBJ2-1 | TRBV5-6 | NA | NA | CASSHQTGPQFF | TGTGCCAGCAGCCATCAGACAGGACCCCAGTTCTTC
TRBJ1-6 | TRBV10-3 | NA | NA | CAISEAGGYNSPLHF | TGTGCCATCAGTGAAGCGGGGGGATATAATTCACCCCTCCACTTT